This is a list of T cell receptor beta chains from one sample in a study of cytomegalovirus exposure and HLA in healthy donors. Some clones are missing from TCRdb's copy, which holds only in-frame ones; the method was immunoSEQ multiplex PCR. The sample holds 100,000 to 140,000 clones, around 77% seen once. Material for sequencing was PBMCs. These receptors all come from a man younger than 35 in good health and CMV-seronegative. The CDR3 runs from the conserved cysteine through the conserved F or W. The D gene is left open where the match is weak. Not every row has a clone size; where given, it reads once, few, many or a size class.

j_call,d_call,v_call,clone_size,cdr3_aa,cdr3_nt
TRBJ2-7,TRBD2,TRBV7-2,NA,CASSLRGGLYEQYF,TGTGCCAGCAGCTTACGGGGGGGGCTCTACGAGCAGTACTTC
TRBJ1-4,NA,TRBV6-5,NA,CASSLTQGNEKLFF,TGTGCCAGCAGCCTTACACAGGGTAATGAAAAACTGTTTTTT
TRBJ1-2,NA,TRBV19,NA,CASTRGGLYGYTF,TGTGCCAGCACAAGGGGGGGGCTATATGGCTACACCTTC
TRBJ2-3,TRBD2,TRBV2,NA,CASTGGANPDTQYF,TGTGCCAGCACCGGGGGGGCCAACCCAGATACGCAGTATTTT
TRBJ2-7,TRBD2,TRBV2,NA,CASSMLAGGPQNEQYF,TGTGCCAGCAGCATGCTAGCGGGGGGGCCCCAGAACGAGCAGTACTTC
TRBJ2-1,TRBD2,TRBV6-1,NA,CASSGGLAGWDEQFF,TGTGCCAGCAGTGGGGGGCTAGCGGGGTGGGATGAGCAGTTCTTC
TRBJ2-7,NA,TRBV6-1,once,CASKEQTYEQYF,TGTGCCAGCAAGGAACAGACCTACGAGCAGTACTTC
TRBJ2-7,TRBD1,TRBV7-9,NA,CASSFGTGTYEQYF,TGTGCCAGCAGCTTTGGGACAGGGACCTACGAGCAGTACTTC
TRBJ1-6,NA,TRBV2,NA,CASSRTDRRGDSPLHF,TGTGCCAGCAGCCGAACTGACAGACGTGGGGATTCACCCCTCCACTTT
TRBJ1-5,NA,TRBV28,NA,CASRSGTQVNQPQHF,TGTGCCAGCAGGTCCGGGACACAGGTCAATCAGCCCCAGCATTTT
TRBJ2-3,NA,TRBV7-9,NA,CASGALLDTQYF,TGTGCCAGCGGGGCCCTCCTAGATACGCAGTATTTT
TRBJ1-1,NA,TRBV7-9,NA,CASSLDMGADTEAFF,TGTGCCAGCAGCTTAGATATGGGGGCGGACACTGAAGCTTTCTTT
TRBJ1-4,NA,TRBV9,NA,CASSVGDGVNEKLFF,TGTGCCAGCAGCGTAGGCGACGGGGTTAATGAAAAACTGTTTTTT
TRBJ1-5,NA,TRBV7-2,few,CASSLRGNQPQHF,TGTGCCAGCAGCTTACGGGGAAATCAGCCCCAGCATTTT
TRBJ2-1,NA,TRBV7-9,NA,CASSLVPGSSYNEQFF,TGTGCCAGCAGCTTAGTCCCCGGTAGCTCCTACAATGAGCAGTTCTTC
TRBJ1-1,NA,TRBV5-4,NA,CASSGLGMNTEAFF,TGTGCCAGCAGCGGACTGGGGATGAACACTGAAGCTTTCTTT
TRBJ2-3,TRBD2,TRBV5-4,NA,CASSSGLATDTDTQYF,TGTGCCAGCAGCTCTGGACTAGCGACAGACACAGATACGCAGTATTTT
TRBJ2-5,TRBD2,TRBV5-1,NA,CASSLEGTSGQETQYF,TGCGCCAGCAGCTTGGAGGGGACTAGCGGACAAGAGACCCAGTACTTC
TRBJ2-1,NA,TRBV7-2,NA,CASSPGGGASYNEQFF,TGTGCCAGCAGCCCCGGTGGGGGGGCCAGCTACAATGAGCAGTTCTTC
TRBJ2-2,TRBD2,TRBV6-1,medium-sized,CASSGSRDYYTGELFF,TGTGCCAGCAGTGGATCCCGGGACTACTACACCGGGGAGCTGTTTTTT
TRBJ2-2,TRBD1,TRBV6-6,NA,CANSPGQGATGELFF,TGTGCCAATTCTCCGGGACAGGGGGCGACCGGGGAGCTGTTTTTT
TRBJ2-3,NA,TRBV7-9,NA,CASSSEGGADTQYF,TGTGCCAGCAGCTCCGAAGGGGGGGCGGATACGCAGTATTTT
TRBJ2-7,NA,TRBV27,NA,CASSFYGGEQYF,TGTGCCAGCAGTTTTTACGGGGGCGAGCAGTACTTC
TRBJ2-7,NA,TRBV6-6,NA,CASSKADSTCEQYF,TGTGCCAGCAGTAAGGCCGACAGTACGTGCGAGCAGTACTTC
TRBJ2-2,TRBD2,TRBV19,NA,CASSRSGGTNTGELFF,TGTGCCAGTTCAAGAAGCGGGGGGACGAACACCGGGGAGCTGTTTTTT
TRBJ2-1,TRBD1,TRBV18,NA,CASSPTGDEQFF,TGTGCCAGCTCACCGACAGGGGATGAGCAGTTCTTC
TRBJ1-2,NA,TRBV7-8,NA,CASSPQALGPYGYTF,TGTGCCAGCAGCCCCCAGGCACTGGGTCCCTATGGCTACACCTTC
TRBJ2-7,NA,TRBV5-1,once,CASSLNTAYEQYF,TGCGCCAGCAGCTTAAACACCGCCTACGAGCAGTACTTC
TRBJ2-2,TRBD2,TRBV4-2,medium-sized,CASSPVGLAGGRGTGELFF,TGTGCCAGCAGCCCAGTCGGGCTAGCGGGGGGGCGAGGCACCGGGGAGCTGTTTTTT
TRBJ2-7,NA,TRBV27,NA,CASSLRGSEQYF,TGTGCCAGCAGTTTGCGGGGTTCCGAGCAGTACTTC
TRBJ2-7,NA,TRBV6-5,once,CASSYTITGSYEQYF,TGTGCCAGCAGTTACACAATCACAGGGTCCTACGAGCAGTACTTC
TRBJ1-5,NA,TRBV28,NA,CASSLLLRGNQPQHF,TGTGCCAGCAGTTTATTGCTCAGGGGCAATCAGCCCCAGCATTTT
TRBJ1-2,TRBD1,TRBV11-2,NA,CASTLDRASGYTF,TGTGCCAGCACCCTGGACAGGGCCAGTGGCTACACCTTC
TRBJ2-7,NA,TRBV11-3,NA,CASSLSSSFAYEQYF,TGTGCCAGCAGCTTATCTTCGAGCTTCGCCTACGAGCAGTACTTC
TRBJ2-4,TRBD2,TRBV28,NA,CASSSRGVNIQYF,TGTGCCAGCAGCTCGCGGGGGGTAAACATTCAGTACTTC
TRBJ2-1,NA,TRBV10-3,NA,CAINPGIINEQFF,TGTGCCATCAACCCAGGGATTATCAATGAGCAGTTCTTC
TRBJ2-3,TRBD2,TRBV28,once,CASSLAGTSGGIQYF,TGTGCCAGCAGTCTAGCGGGGACTAGTGGGGGGATTCAGTATTTT
TRBJ1-2,NA,TRBV28,once,CASTGRRYGYTF,TGTGCCAGCACCGGTCGGAGGTATGGCTACACCTTC
TRBJ2-2,TRBD2,TRBV6-5,NA,CAAGGVGELFF,TGTGCCGCGGGAGGGGTCGGGGAGCTGTTTTTT
TRBJ1-4,TRBD1,TRBV19,NA,CASSTPLTGNEKLFF,TGTGCCAGTAGTACTCCTCTGACAGGGAATGAAAAACTGTTTTTT
TRBJ2-7,NA,TRBV6-1,few,CASSGTPGYEQYF,TGTGCCAGCAGTGGGACTCCGGGGTACGAGCAGTACTTC
TRBJ1-2,TRBD1,TRBV7-2,few,CASSPGGGGAPYGYTF,TGTGCCAGCAGCCCCGGAGGAGGGGGCGCACCCTATGGCTACACCTTC